This T cell receptor (beta chain) was found in a study of early T cells in non-severe SARS-CoV-2 infection. Study as a whole: Sequencing of bulk RNA from unsorted whole blood was done, without chain pairing.

The study, taken as a whole, reports: Database matching using VDJdb favored anti-spike CD8 responses, with private and CD4 specificities left missing.

cDNA molecules, individually, were tagged with unique molecular identifiers. TCRdb reprocessed the 5' RACE reads with MiXCR, giving one entry per CDR3 protein. The repertoire holds about 55,000 distinct CDR3 sequences, with under 7.5% as singletons. The germline gives CDR1 SEHNR, CDR2 FQNEAQ (reference sequence). This CDR3 has 13 residues. The ends were cut back, 0 bases at V and 12 bases at J, with 12 bases in the middle. As concerns this clonotype: Its antigen is unknown.

The sequence derives from an adult who was a healthcare worker with PCR-confirmed SARS-CoV-2 infection or an uninfected control (not recorded which). The sample in question was whole blood, obtained at baseline. The chain links TRBV7-9 to TRBJ1-3, with D hard to call. CDR3 bases: TGTGCCAGCAGCTTAGCGGATGGCCGCCTCATATATTTT. As protein: CASSLADGRLIYF.